The next 18 T cell receptor beta chains were all read from a single sample in a study of cytomegalovirus exposure and HLA in healthy donors. The PCR was carried out with 60 Vbeta primers and 13 Jbeta primers. Only in-frame clones appear in the TCRdb table, and some are missing; sequencing was by immunoSEQ multiplex PCR. This table holds 100,000 to 150,000 clones, more than 60% found once. Sequences were obtained from PBMCs. These receptors were collected from a woman aged 40 to 50 in good health and CMV-seronegative.

The chain is built from TRBV30 and TRBJ1-4, with a tentative D call TRBD1 (6 bases). The V and J ends lost 0 bases and 6 bases respectively, with 14 bases between them. CDR3 size: 15 residues. Per the germline V gene, CDR1 is GTSNPN and CDR2 is SVGIG (reference sequence). The CDR3 region is CAWSVQLGAHEKLFF. The CDR3 coding sequence is TGTGCCTGGAGTGTACAACTGGGGGCTCATGAAAAACTGTTTTTT.

V gene TRBV10-1 combines with J gene TRBJ1-6; possible D gene TRBD1, 5 bases. V was shortened by 10 bases and J by 4 bases, with 14 bases between the two germline ends. The CDR3 consists of 14 residues. Germline CDR1 and CDR2: WNHNN and SYGVQD (reference sequence). The CDR3 coding sequence is TGCGCCATCCTTGACAGTCTTTATAATTCACCCCTCCACTTT. This translates into CAILDSLYNSPLHF.

This clone was found once. V gene TRBV5-4 combines with J gene TRBJ1-1; the match to TRBD1 covers 11 bases. The CDR3 spans 13 residues. The ends lost 5 bases at V and 10 bases at J; junction bases unmatched: 7. The germline V gene has CDR1 SGHNT and CDR2 YYREEE (reference sequence). The CDR3 sequence is CASSLGQGAGAFF. Written as DNA, the CDR3 is TGTGCCAGCAGTCTAGGACAGGGGGCAGGAGCTTTCTTT.

V is TRBV5-1 and J is TRBJ2-5; 10 bases line up with TRBD1. CDR3 size: 15 residues. J was trimmed by 5 bases and V by 0 bases; bases with no gene match: 4. CDR1 is SGHRS, CDR2 YFSETQ, per germline. The CDR3 is CASSLAGTGVETQYF. In nucleotides, the CDR3 is TGCGCCAGCAGCTTGGCCGGGACAGGGGTTGAGACCCAGTACTTC.

The V call is TRBV21-1, the J call TRBJ2-3; the table's D gene call, TRBD1, was not cross checked with the DNA. TRBV21-1 is annotated as a pseudogene. The CDR3 sequence is 17 residues long. The CDR3 spells CASHTWRDRGRGDTQYF. Written as DNA, the CDR3 is TGTGCCAGCCATACATGGCGGGACAGGGGGCGCGGGGATACGCAGTATTTT.

The rearrangement joins TRBV10-1 to TRBJ2-5, with D perhaps matching TRBD1 (5 bases). The V end lost 10 bases, the J end lost 1 base, and 13 bases lay between the germline ends. Germline CDR1 reads WNHNN; CDR2 reads SYGVQD (reference sequence). This CDR3 is 13 amino acids long. In nucleotides, the CDR3 is TGCGCCACTCCGGACACAAGCCAAGAGACCCAGTACTTC. This translates into CATPDTSQETQYF.

This rearrangement joins TRBV27 to TRBJ2-7; TRBD1 agrees at 11 bases. Germline CDR1 is MNHEY and CDR2 is SMNVEV (reference sequence). The CDR3 totals 16 residues. V dropped 5 bases and J dropped 4; count of bases not matched to a gene: 10. CDR3 loop: CASSPGQGALRYEQYF. The DNA for the CDR3 is TGTGCCAGCAGTCCTGGACAGGGGGCGTTGAGGTACGAGCAGTACTTC.

This clone was recorded a few times. The V call is TRBV30, the J call TRBJ2-1; TRBD2 might be the D (6 bases). Per germline, CDR1 GTSNPN and CDR2 SVGIG (reference sequence). V gave up 0 bases and J gave up 8 bases, with 20 bases separating them. The CDR3 loop spans 16 amino acids. CDR3 sequence: CAWSVVSSDPRDEQFF. In DNA, the CDR3 is TGTGCCTGGAGTGTAGTATCTAGCGACCCCCGGGATGAGCAGTTCTTC.

The chain carries TRBV30 and TRBJ2-6; D remains ambiguous. The V and J ends lost 6 bases and 4 bases respectively, with 7 bases between them. The CDR3 totals 12 residues. From germline, CDR1 is GTSNPN and CDR2 SVGIG (reference sequence). The CDR3 nucleotides read TGTGCCTGCCTGGCAGGGGCCAACGTCCTGACTTTC. Its protein product is CACLAGANVLTF.

This rearrangement joins TRBV28 to TRBJ2-7; 8 nucleotides line up with TRBD2. Trimming at V came to 5 bases and at J to 6 bases, leaving 9 bases not matched to a gene. The CDR3 has 14 residues. Germline assignment: CDR1 MDHEN and CDR2 SYDVKM. The DNA for the CDR3 is TGTGCCAGCAGTGTGAGTAGCGGGGAATTCGAGCAGTACTTC. It yields the protein CASSVSSGEFEQYF.

This clone was seen only a few times. The gene calls are TRBV19 and TRBJ1-6; 8 positions agree with TRBD1. This CDR3 region has 15 residues. The V and J ends lost 5 bases and 8 bases, in that order; junction bases with no gene match: 8. Germline CDR1 is LNHDA and CDR2 is SQIVND (reference sequence). For the CDR3, the DNA is TGTGCCAGTAGTCCGTGGACAGGGCAAGATTCACCCCTCCACTTT. The encoded protein is CASSPWTGQDSPLHF.

The chain couples TRBV6-1 to TRBJ2-7, with a weak D call TRBD2 (6 bases). Germline values: CDR1 MNHNS, CDR2 SASEGT. The CDR3 loop spans 12 amino acids. V was clipped by 8 bases and J by 2 bases, with 10 bases between them. DNA for the CDR3: TGTGCCAGCGGCCGCGGGACCTACGAGCAGTACTTC. Translating it yields CASGRGTYEQYF.

V gene TRBV27 combines with J gene TRBJ2-1; no clear D. The germline gives CDR1 MNHEY, CDR2 SMNVEV (reference sequence). The V end lost 6 bases, the J end lost 0 bases, and 15 bases lay between the germline ends. The CDR3 covers 16 residues. CDR3 sequence (DNA): TGTGCCAGCAGCCCAAGTGGCGGAAGCTCCTACAATGAGCAGTTCTTC. It translates to CASSPSGGSSYNEQFF.

The chain couples TRBV10-1 to TRBJ2-1; D perhaps matches TRBD2 (6 bases). Germline loops: CDR1 WNHNN, CDR2 SYGVQD (reference sequence). V was clipped by 4 bases and J by 2 bases, with 9 bases between them. This CDR3 spans 14 amino acids. Here the CDR3 DNA reads TGCGCCAGCAGTGGCGGGGTCGCCTACAATGAGCAGTTCTTC. Encoded protein: CASSGGVAYNEQFF.

The chain joins TRBV18 to TRBJ2-3; tentative D call: TRBD2 (5 bases). CDR3 size: 11 residues. V was cut by 6 bases and J by 6 bases, with 7 bases left in between. The germline gives CDR1 KGHSH, CDR2 LQKENI. CDR3 sequence: CASSRGDTQYF. Written as DNA, the CDR3 is TGTGCCAGCTCTCGCGGGGATACGCAGTATTTT.

The chain carries TRBV14 and TRBJ2-1, with 11 bases identical to TRBD2. CDR3 size: 15 residues. Germline assignment: CDR1 SGHDN and CDR2 FVKESK. Losses at the gene ends were 4 bases for V and 7 bases for J; bases not matched to a gene: 6. The CDR3 bases are TGTGCCAGCAGCCGACCCGGGACTAGCGGTAATGAGCAGTTCTTC. Its protein product is CASSRPGTSGNEQFF. Full variable domain (outside the CDR3, taken from reference TRBV14 and TRBJ2-1): EAGVTQFPSHSVIEKGQTVTLRCDPISGHDNLYWYRRVMGKEIKFLLHFVKESKQDESGMPNNRFLAERTGGTYSTLKVQPAELEDSGVYFCASSRPGTSGNEQFFGPGTRLTVL.

The rearrangement joins TRBV5-6 to TRBJ2-5, with a weak D call TRBD1 (7 bases). V dropped 4 bases and J dropped 12 bases, with 19 bases sitting between them. There are 13 residues in the CDR3. CDR1 and CDR2 from the germline V gene are SGHDT and YYEEEE. CDR3 residues: CASSRGTAGPEYF. For the CDR3, the DNA is TGTGCCAGCAGCAGAGGGACAGCGGGTCCGGAGTACTTC.

The chain is built from TRBV19 and TRBJ1-5; TRBD1 is a possible D gene (6 bases). The CDR3 loop spans 16 amino acids. CDR1 and CDR2 from the germline V gene are LNHDA and SQIVND (reference sequence). The ends were cut back, 10 bases at V and 0 bases at J, with 19 bases in the middle. CDR3 protein: CATSRGGGHSNQPQHF. DNA of the CDR3: TGTGCCACCTCGCGCGGGGGGGGCCATAGCAATCAGCCCCAGCATTTT.